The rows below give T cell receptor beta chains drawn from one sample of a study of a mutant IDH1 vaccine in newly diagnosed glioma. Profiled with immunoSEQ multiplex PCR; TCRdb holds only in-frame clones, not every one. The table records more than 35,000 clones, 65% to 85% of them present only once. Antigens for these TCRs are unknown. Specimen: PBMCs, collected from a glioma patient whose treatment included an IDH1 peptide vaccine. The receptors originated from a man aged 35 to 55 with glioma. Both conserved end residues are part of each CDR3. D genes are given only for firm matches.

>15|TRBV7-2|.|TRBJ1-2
CASSKDRTRNYGYTF
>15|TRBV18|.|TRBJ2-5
CASSPSWGDQETQYF
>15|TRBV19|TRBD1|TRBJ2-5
CASSIGQGAGETQYF
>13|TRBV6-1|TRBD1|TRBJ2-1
CASSVPGQNEQFF
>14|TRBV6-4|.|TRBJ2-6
CASRERSGANVLTF
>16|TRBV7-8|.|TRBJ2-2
CASSLGGGANTGELFF
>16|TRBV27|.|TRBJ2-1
CASSFRDAGTYNEQFF
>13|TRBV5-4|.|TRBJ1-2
CASNQGGTYGYTF
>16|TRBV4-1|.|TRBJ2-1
CASSQYGTLQSNEQFF
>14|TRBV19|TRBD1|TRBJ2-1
CASSPRQGDNEQFF
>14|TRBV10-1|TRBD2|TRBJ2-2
CASTTSGNSGELFF
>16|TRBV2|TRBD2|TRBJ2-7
CASRYLLAGGSYEQYF
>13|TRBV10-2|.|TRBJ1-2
CASTRQPLYGYTF
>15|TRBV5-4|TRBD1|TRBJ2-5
CASSSRGTGQETQYF
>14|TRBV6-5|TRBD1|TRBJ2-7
CASSSPGQKNEQYF
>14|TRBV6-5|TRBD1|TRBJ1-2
CASSAGTGYYGYTF
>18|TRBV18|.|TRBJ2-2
CASSPVGGTLANTGELFF
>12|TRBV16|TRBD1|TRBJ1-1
CASSWTGSSAFF
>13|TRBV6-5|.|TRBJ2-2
CASSPQLAGELFF
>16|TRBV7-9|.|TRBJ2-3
CASSLGTGTGGDTQYF
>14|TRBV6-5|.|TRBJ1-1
CASRRGNGNTEAFF
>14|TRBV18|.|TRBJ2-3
CASSPLGDTDTQYF
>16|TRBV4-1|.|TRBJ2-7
CASSHPIGPDSYEQYF
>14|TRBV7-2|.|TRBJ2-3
CASSLAEATDTQYF
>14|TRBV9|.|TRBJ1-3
CASSVGAAGNTIYF
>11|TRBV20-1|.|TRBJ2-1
CSASFYNEQFF
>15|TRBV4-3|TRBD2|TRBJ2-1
CASSQTSGVRGEQFF
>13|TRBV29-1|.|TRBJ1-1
CSAGVQANTEAFF
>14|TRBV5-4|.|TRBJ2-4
CASSLWVAKNIQYF
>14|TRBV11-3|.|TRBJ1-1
CASSFGSMNTEAFF
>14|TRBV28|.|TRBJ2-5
CASRQQGRQETQYF
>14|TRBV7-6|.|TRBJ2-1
CASSPRPLGNEQFF
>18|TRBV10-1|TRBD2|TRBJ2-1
CASSDPGLVNFSVGEQFF
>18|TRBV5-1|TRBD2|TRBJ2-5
CASSLGASGRPSQETQYF
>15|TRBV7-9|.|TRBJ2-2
CASSPWSPLTGELFF
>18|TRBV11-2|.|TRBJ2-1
CASSATNLGGAINNEQFF
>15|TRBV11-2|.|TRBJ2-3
CASSLVQRGTDTQYF
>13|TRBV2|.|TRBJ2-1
CASGLALYNEQFF
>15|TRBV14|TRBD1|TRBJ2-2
CASSQQTGDVGELFF
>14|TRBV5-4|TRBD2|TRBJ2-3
CASSSSGRVDTQYF
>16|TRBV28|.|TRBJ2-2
CASSLLSRVGTGELFF
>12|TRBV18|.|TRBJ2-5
CASSPNQETQYF
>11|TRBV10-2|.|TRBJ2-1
CASSPRNEQFF